The clone carrying this T cell receptor beta chain is medium-sized in the sample. No antigen is known for it. This CDR3 has 14 amino acids. Looked up from germline, CDR1 is KGHSH and CDR2 is LQKENI. Deletions cut 0 bases from V and 0 bases from J, with 0 bases between. As originally analysed: Using the CDR3 differences seen across clinicopathological groups, the authors built a distant-metastasis classifier for papillary thyroid cancer, which was meant to discriminate distant-metastatic patients. With MiXCR, TCRdb called clones anew from the PCR reads. The V and J calls follow TCRdb's processing rather than the paper's. The sample has 9,000 to 15,000 clones, approximately 32% seen once. Each patient went into thyroid surgery without having received any treatment. This sample was taken from a study of metastatic and nonmetastatic thyroid tumors. Across the study: Patients with malignant and benign thyroid disease provided blood and tumor or nodule tissue, whose repertoires were compared. Study conclusions and caveats: Versus benign nodules, malignant thyroid tumors reportedly had significantly higher TCR beta diversity, in blood and tumor.

This sequence originates from a female donor with papillary thyroid cancer or a benign thyroid nodule (not recorded which). Some clones in this sample may be carry-over from other donors' samples. Sequencing was done on a sample of tumor tissue. The V call is TRBV18, the J call TRBJ2-6; D uncertain. The CDR3 spells CASSPPSGANVLTF. The CDR3 nucleotides are TGTGCCAGCTCACCACCCTCTGGGGCCAACGTCCTGACTTTC.